The 14 T cell receptor beta chains below come from one sample, sequenced in a study of post-analysis software for immune sequencing data. General study points: Elevated frequency relative to controls characterized roughly five TRBV segments in patients, TRBV5-6, TRBV5-1 and TRBV20-1 among them.

Each TCR beta cDNA library carried unique molecular identifiers. TCRdb re-called the PCR reads through MiXCR, storing one row per CDR3 protein. Of over 250,000 distinct CDR3 sequences in the sample, about 40% are singletons; the top ten hold around 4.8%. These receptors are not linked to any known antigen. The specimen was blood. The receptors were sampled from a girl aged 5-17 years with multiple sclerosis.

This clonotype has at least ten counts. The rearrangement joins TRBV12-3 or TRBV12-4 to TRBJ1-2; perhaps TRBD1 as D (6 bases). V gave up 7 bases and J gave up 7 bases, with 19 bases separating them. The CDR3 is 14 residues long. CDR3 sequence reads: CASMLGTRFGGYTF. CDR3 sequence (DNA): TGTGCCAGCATGCTCGGGACACGGTTCGGTGGCTACACCTTC.

This clonotype was observed a few times. The chain links TRBV15 to TRBJ2-4; perhaps TRBD2 as D (5 bases). Germline lookup yields CDR1 LNHNV and CDR2 YYDKDF (reference sequence). There are 14 residues in the CDR3. Trimming took off 11 bases at V and 5 bases at J, with 19 bases between the two ends. In nucleotides, the CDR3 is TGTGCCCCCCGGGCGGGTCCCCCTCAAAACATTCAGTACTTC. Translation: CAPRAGPPQNIQYF.

As for this clonotype: This could be a read error, since a much larger clone is one nucleotide away. The chain links TRBV20-1 to TRBJ1-2, with D uncertain. The CDR3 is 9 residues long. Germline V gene data show CDR1 as DFQATT and CDR2 as SNEGSKA (reference sequence). V gave up 7 bases and J gave up 13 bases, with 13 bases separating them. In DNA, the CDR3 is TGCAGTGTGAGCCGACGGGGCACCTTC. This encodes CSVSRRGTF.

The rearrangement uses TRBV7-9 and TRBJ1-1; D not certain. Deletions cut 1 base from V and 11 bases from J, with 11 bases between. The CDR3 contains 12 residues. Germline lookup yields CDR1 SEHNR and CDR2 FQNEAQ (reference sequence). CDR3 DNA sequence: TGTGCCAGCAGCTTAGGTCCCCCCGGGGCTTTCTTT. Encoded protein: CASSLGPPGAFF.

This clonotype has ten or more counts. CDR3 sequence: CASSYSLTEEQYF. The DNA of the CDR3 is TGTGCCAGCAGTTACTCGTTGACGGAAGAGCAGTACTTC. The chain couples TRBV6-6 to TRBJ2-7; D gene unclear. The CDR3 extends over 13 amino acids. Germline V CDR1 and CDR2: MNHNY, SVGAGI (reference sequence). V was shortened by 0 bases and J by 7 bases, with 10 bases between the two germline ends.

The V gene is TRBV25-1, the J gene TRBJ2-5, with D tentatively TRBD1 (5 bases). The CDR3 is made up of 15 amino acids. With 6 bases removed from V and 3 bases from J, the gap between germline ends came to 17 bases. Looked up from germline, CDR1 is MGHDK and CDR2 is SYGVNS. The CDR3: CASSLLDKGKETQYF. For the CDR3, the DNA is TGTGCCAGCAGCTTATTGGACAAGGGAAAAGAGACCCAGTACTTC.

The chain is built from TRBV7-2 and TRBJ1-4, with unresolved D. Trimming pared 1 base from V and 5 bases from J, leaving 8 bases between. The CDR3 consists of 14 residues. Germline V gene sequence: CDR1 SGHTA, CDR2 FQGNSA. This chain's CDR3 is CASSLEGRNEKLFF. The CDR3 nucleotides are TGTGCCAGCAGCTTAGAGGGCAGGAATGAAAAACTGTTTTTT.

V is TRBV7-6 and J is TRBJ2-3, with 8 bases fitting TRBD2. V lost 6 bases, J lost 5 bases, and 13 bases stayed unmatched. Germline V gene data show CDR1 as SGHVS and CDR2 as FNYEAQ. This CDR3 region has 16 residues. The CDR3 DNA reads TGTGCCAGCAGGTCATACCAAGCGGGAGTCGGAGATACGCAGTATTTT. It is translated as CASRSYQAGVGDTQYF.

Concerning this clonotype: One end of the junction is discordant with germline, which a read error may explain. This sequence joins TRBV28 and TRBJ1-5; TRBD1 agrees at 7 bases. The CDR3 contains 16 residues. CDR1 MDHEN and CDR2 SYDVKM come from the germline V gene. The CDR3 loop reads CASSSGGRDSSQPQHF. CDR3 DNA sequence: TGTGCCAGCAGTTCAGGGGGGAGGGATAGCAGTCAGCCCCAGCATTTT.

A single count supports this clonotype. DNA for the CDR3: TGTGCCAGCAGCTTGGGGGGACTAGCAGAAAACCAAGAGACCCAGTACTTC. Its protein product is CASSLGGLAENQETQYF. The chain uses TRBV7-2 and TRBJ2-5, with 9 bases identical to TRBD2. Germline assignment: CDR1 SGHTA and CDR2 FQGNSA. CDR3 length: 17 residues. The V and J ends lost 3 bases and 0 bases, in that order; junction bases with no gene match: 8.

About this clonotype: It may be a read error: a sequence one base away is much more abundant. The rearrangement uses TRBV20-1 and TRBJ2-6; D possibly corresponds to TRBD1 (9 bases). The CDR3 is 19 amino acids. Germline CDR1 and CDR2: DFQATT and SNEGSKA (reference sequence). The CDR3 bases are TGCAGTACTAGACGGGACAGGGCTCTAGCGGGCTCTGGGGCCAACGTCCTGACTTTC. It codes for CSTRRDRALAGSGANVLTF.

This clonotype was seen a few times. CDR3 sequence reads: CSVETGSVQFF. CDR3 DNA: TGCAGCGTTGAAACAGGGTCGGTGCAGTTCTTC. V is TRBV29-1 and J is TRBJ2-1; perhaps TRBD1 as D (6 bases). Trimming took 2 bases from V and 12 from J, leaving 11 bases between them. This CDR3 region has 11 residues. Looked up from germline, CDR1 is SQVTM and CDR2 is ANQGSEA.

The genes are TRBV6-5 and TRBJ1-2, with 7 bases lining up with TRBD1. The CDR3 runs to 15 residues. The germline CDR1 and CDR2 sequences are MNHEY and SVGAGI. Trimming cost V 6 bases and J 4 bases; bases outside gene matches: 11. This CDR3 reads CASSHDRVRVYGYTF. In DNA, the CDR3 is TGTGCCAGCAGCCATGACAGGGTTCGTGTCTATGGCTACACCTTC.

This chain joins TRBV6-5 and TRBJ2-4, with TRBD2 identical over 10 bases. The CDR3 covers 15 residues. Germline CDR1 and CDR2: MNHEY and SVGAGI. Unmatched junction bases numbered 15, after V lost 6 bases and J lost 13 bases. CDR3 nucleotides: TGTGCCAGCAGGCTTTCGGGGCTAGCGGGGGAAAAGCAGTACTTC. Amino acid sequence: CASRLSGLAGEKQYF.